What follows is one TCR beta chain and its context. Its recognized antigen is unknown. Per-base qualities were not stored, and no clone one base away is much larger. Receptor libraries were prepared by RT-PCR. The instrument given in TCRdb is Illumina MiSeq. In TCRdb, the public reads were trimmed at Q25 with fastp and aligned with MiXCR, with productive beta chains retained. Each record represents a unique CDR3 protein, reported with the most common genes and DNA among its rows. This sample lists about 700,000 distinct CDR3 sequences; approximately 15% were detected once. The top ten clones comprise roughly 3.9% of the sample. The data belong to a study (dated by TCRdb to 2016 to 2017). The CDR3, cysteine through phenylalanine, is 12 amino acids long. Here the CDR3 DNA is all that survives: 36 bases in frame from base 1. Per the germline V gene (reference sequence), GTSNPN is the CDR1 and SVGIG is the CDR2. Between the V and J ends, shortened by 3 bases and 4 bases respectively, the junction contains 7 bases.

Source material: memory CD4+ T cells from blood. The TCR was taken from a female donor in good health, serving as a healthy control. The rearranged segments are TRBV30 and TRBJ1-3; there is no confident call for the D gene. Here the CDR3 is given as CAWRRIGNTIYF. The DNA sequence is TGTGCCTGGAGACGAATAGGAAACACCATATATTTT. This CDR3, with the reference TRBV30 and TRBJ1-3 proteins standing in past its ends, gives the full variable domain SQTIHQWPATLVQPVGSPLSLECTVEGTSNPNLYWYRQAAGRGLQLLFYSVGIGQISSEVPQNLSASRPQDRQFILSSKKLLLSDSGFYLCAWRRIGNTIYFGEGSWLTVV.